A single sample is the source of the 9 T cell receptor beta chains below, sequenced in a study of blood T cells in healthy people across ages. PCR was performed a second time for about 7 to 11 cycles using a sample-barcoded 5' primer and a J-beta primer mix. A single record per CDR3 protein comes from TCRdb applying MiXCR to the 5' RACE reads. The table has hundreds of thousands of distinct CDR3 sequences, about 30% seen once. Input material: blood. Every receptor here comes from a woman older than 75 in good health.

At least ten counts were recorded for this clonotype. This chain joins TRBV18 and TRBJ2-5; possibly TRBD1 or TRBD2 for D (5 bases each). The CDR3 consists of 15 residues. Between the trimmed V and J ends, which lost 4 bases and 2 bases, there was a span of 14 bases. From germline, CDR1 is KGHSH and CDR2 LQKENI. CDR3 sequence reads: CASSQASGPQETQYF. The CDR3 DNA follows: TGTGCCAGCTCACAGGCCTCGGGGCCACAAGAGACCCAGTACTTC. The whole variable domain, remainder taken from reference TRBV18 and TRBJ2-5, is NAGVMQNPRHLVRRRGQEARLRCSPMKGHSHVYWYRQLPEEGLKFMVYLQKENIIDESGMPKERFSAEFPKEGPSILRIQQVVRGDSAAYFCASSQASGPQETQYFGPGTRLLVL.

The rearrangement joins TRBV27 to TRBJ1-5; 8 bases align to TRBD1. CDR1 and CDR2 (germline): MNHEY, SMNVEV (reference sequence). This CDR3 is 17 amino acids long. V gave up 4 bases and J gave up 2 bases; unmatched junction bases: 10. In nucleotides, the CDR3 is TGTGCCAGCAGTTCCCTACAGGGGGGGGCGGGCAATCAGCCCCAGCATTTT. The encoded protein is CASSSLQGGAGNQPQHF.

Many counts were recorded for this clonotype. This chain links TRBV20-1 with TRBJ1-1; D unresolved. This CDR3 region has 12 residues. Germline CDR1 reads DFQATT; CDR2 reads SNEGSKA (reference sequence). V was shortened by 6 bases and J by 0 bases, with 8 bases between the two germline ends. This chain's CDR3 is CSAKRLNTEAFF. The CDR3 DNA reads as TGCAGTGCGAAACGGTTGAACACTGAAGCTTTCTTT.

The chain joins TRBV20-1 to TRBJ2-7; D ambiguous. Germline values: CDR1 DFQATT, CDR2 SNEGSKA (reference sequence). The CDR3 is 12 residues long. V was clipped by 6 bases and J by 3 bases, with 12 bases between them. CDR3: CSASTGDYEQYF. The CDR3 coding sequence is TGCAGTGCGTCAACTGGGGACTACGAGCAGTACTTC.

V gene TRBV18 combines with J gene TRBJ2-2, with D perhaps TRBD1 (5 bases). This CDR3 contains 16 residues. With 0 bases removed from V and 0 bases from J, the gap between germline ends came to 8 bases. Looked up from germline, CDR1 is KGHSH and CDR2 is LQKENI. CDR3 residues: CASSPPTTANTGELFF. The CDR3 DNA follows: TGTGCCAGCTCACCACCGACGACAGCGAACACCGGGGAGCTGTTTTTT. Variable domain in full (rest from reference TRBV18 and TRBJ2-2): NAGVMQNPRHLVRRRGQEARLRCSPMKGHSHVYWYRQLPEEGLKFMVYLQKENIIDESGMPKERFSAEFPKEGPSILRIQQVVRGDSAAYFCASSPPTTANTGELFFGEGSRLTVL.

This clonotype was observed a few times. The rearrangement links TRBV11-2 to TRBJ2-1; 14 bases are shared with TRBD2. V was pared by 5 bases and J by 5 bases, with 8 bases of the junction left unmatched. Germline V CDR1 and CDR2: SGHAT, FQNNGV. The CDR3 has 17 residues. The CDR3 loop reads CASSNRLAGGFHNEQFF. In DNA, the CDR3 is TGTGCCAGCAGCAACAGACTAGCGGGGGGGTTCCACAATGAGCAGTTCTTC.

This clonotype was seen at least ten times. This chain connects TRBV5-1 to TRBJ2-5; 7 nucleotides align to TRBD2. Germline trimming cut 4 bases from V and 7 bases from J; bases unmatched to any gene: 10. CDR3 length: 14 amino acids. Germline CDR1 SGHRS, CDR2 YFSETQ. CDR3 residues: CASSDRAAGATQYF. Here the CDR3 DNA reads TGCGCCAGCAGCGACCGAGCGGCGGGAGCGACCCAGTACTTC.

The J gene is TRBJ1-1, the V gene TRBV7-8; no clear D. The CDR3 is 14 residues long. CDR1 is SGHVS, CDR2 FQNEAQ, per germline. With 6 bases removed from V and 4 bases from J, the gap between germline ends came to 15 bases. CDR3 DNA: TGTGCCAGCAGACCCGACGATGGAGGCACTGAAGCTTTCTTT. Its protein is CASRPDDGGTEAFF.

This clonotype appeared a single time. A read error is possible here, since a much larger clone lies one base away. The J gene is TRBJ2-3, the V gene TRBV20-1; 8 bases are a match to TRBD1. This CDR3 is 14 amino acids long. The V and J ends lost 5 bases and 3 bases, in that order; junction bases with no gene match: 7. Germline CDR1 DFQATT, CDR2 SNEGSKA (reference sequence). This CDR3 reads CSASQGARTDTQYF. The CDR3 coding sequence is TGCAGTGCTTCGCAGGGGGCTAGGACAGATACGCAGTATTTT.